This T cell receptor beta chain was sequenced during a study of cytomegalovirus exposure and HLA in healthy donors. Findings and caveats of the study: TCR beta chains numbering 164 were designated cytomegalovirus-associated.

About this clone: Its cognate antigen is unknown.

The CDR3 extends over 14 amino acids. Germline CDR1 reads SNHLY; CDR2 reads FYNNEI. Trimming shortened V by 6 bases and J by 3 bases, and 14 bases separated the two germline ends. The table came from immunoSEQ multiplex PCR; TCRdb's copy has only in-frame clones and leaves some out. Here the sample spans 150,000 to 160,000 clones, 75% to 90% being singletons. This chain uses TRBV2 with TRBJ1-1; D may be TRBD1 (5 bases). The sequence came from a man younger than 35 in good health and CMV-seropositive. The sample was PBMCs. CDR3 DNA: TGTGCCAGCAGACCCCAAGGGGTTTACACTGAAGCTTTCTTT. Encoded protein: CASRPQGVYTEAFF. Drawing the rest from reference TRBV2 and TRBJ1-1, the complete variable domain is EPEVTQTPSHQVTQMGQEVILRCVPISNHLYFYWYRQILGQKVEFLVSFYNNEISEKSEIFDDQFSVERPDGSNFTLKIRSTKLEDSAMYFCASRPQGVYTEAFFGQGTRLTVV.